Listed below are T cell receptor beta chains from one sample, sequenced in a study of CD8 T cells in Susac syndrome. Each CDR3 protein gets one entry after TCRdb re-called the immunoSEQ multiplex PCR reads with MiXCR. This table holds a few hundred thousand distinct CDR3 sequences, nearly 97% found once. The sequenced sample consisted of CD4+ T cells from PBMCs. Source of these receptors: a human donor with multiple sclerosis. Both conserved end residues are part of each CDR3. The D gene is left open where the match is weak. Part of the rows lack a size; the others show once, few, many or a class for expanded clones.

cdr3_aa cdr3_nt v_call d_call clone_size j_call cdr3_length
CASSGNRALGDTQYF TGTGCCAGCAGTGGGAACAGGGCCTTGGGCGATACGCAGTATTTT TRBV28 - - TRBJ2-3 15
CSVLSGGSYGYTF TGCAGCGTCCTCTCCGGGGGGAGTTATGGCTACACCTTC TRBV29-1 - - TRBJ1-2 13
CASSPPGTSYNEQFF TGTGCCAGCTCACCACCAGGGACCTCCTACAATGAGCAGTTCTTC TRBV18 - - TRBJ2-1 15
CSAREDSEAFF TGCAGTGCTAGAGAAGACTCTGAAGCTTTCTTT TRBV20-1 - - TRBJ1-1 11
CASSQSTRAEAFF TGTGCCAGCAGCCAATCGACCCGGGCTGAAGCTTTCTTT TRBV16 - - TRBJ1-1 13
CATSREGAGAEQYF TGTGCCACCAGCAGAGAAGGAGCGGGGGCCGAGCAGTACTTC TRBV15 TRBD2 once TRBJ2-7 14
CSADPGQKNQPQHF TGCAGTGCGGACCCGGGACAGAAGAATCAGCCCCAGCATTTT TRBV20-1 TRBD1 - TRBJ1-5 14
CSVGRGSTEAFF TGCAGCGTAGGCAGGGGTAGCACTGAAGCTTTCTTT TRBV29-1 - - TRBJ1-1 12
CASRLAGGPANEQFF TGTGCCAGCAGGCTAGCGGGAGGCCCCGCCAATGAGCAGTTCTTC TRBV5-4 TRBD2 - TRBJ2-1 15
CAWRMTGSGNTIYF TGTGCCTGGAGAATGACAGGCTCTGGAAACACCATATATTTT TRBV30 - - TRBJ1-3 14
CASSVDRGYSNEQFF TGTGCCAGCAGCGTAGACCGGGGGTATAGCAATGAGCAGTTCTTC TRBV9 - - TRBJ2-1 15
CSARDLQGGYTF TGCAGTGCTAGAGATCTTCAGGGGGGCTACACCTTC TRBV20-1 - once TRBJ1-2 12
CASTRTSGRTGELFF TGTGCCAGCACCCGGACTAGCGGGCGCACCGGGGAGCTGTTTTTT TRBV7-8 TRBD2 once TRBJ2-2 15
CASSFSLGNGYTF TGTGCCAGCAGCTTCTCTCTGGGAAATGGCTACACCTTC TRBV7-9 - - TRBJ1-2 13
CASSKLNSGANVLTF TGCGCCAGCAGCAAATTAAACTCTGGGGCCAACGTCCTGACTTTC TRBV5-1 - - TRBJ2-6 15
CASSLSYNEQFF TGTGCCAGCTCACTCTCCTACAATGAGCAGTTCTTC TRBV18 - - TRBJ2-1 12
CASSSGLADTYEQYF TGTGCCAGCAGCTCAGGGCTAGCGGACACCTACGAGCAGTACTTC TRBV9 TRBD2 - TRBJ2-7 15
CASSLEFQPQHF TGTGCCAGCAGTTTGGAGTTCCAGCCCCAGCATTTT TRBV12-3/TRBV12-4 - few TRBJ1-5 12
CASSILWTEAFF TGTGCCAGCAGCATTTTGTGGACTGAAGCTTTCTTT TRBV13 - - TRBJ1-1 12
CSATTQYNEQFF TGCAGTGCTACCACTCAATACAATGAGCAGTTCTTC TRBV20-1 - - TRBJ2-1 12
CASSLLRDSYEQYF TGTGCCAGCAGTCTATTAAGGGACTCCTACGAGCAGTACTTC TRBV6-6 - once TRBJ2-7 14
CASSQLDRSTYEQYF TGTGCCAGCAGCCAACTGGACCGATCTACCTACGAGCAGTACTTC TRBV3-1 - - TRBJ2-7 15
CASSLGGPAQHF TGTGCCAGCAGTTTGGGGGGCCCGGCCCAGCATTTT TRBV12-3/TRBV12-4 - - TRBJ1-5 12
CSARDPRALLASTDTQYF TGCAGTGCTAGAGATCCCCGGGCTCTTCTTGCTAGCACAGATACGCAGTATTTT TRBV20-1 - - TRBJ2-3 18
CASSLGGLANSYNEQFF TGTGCCAGCAGCTTAGGGGGACTAGCCAACTCCTACAATGAGCAGTTCTTC TRBV7-9 TRBD2 - TRBJ2-1 17
CASSPAIGFLGYTF TGTGCCAGCAGTCCAGCAATAGGTTTTTTGGGCTACACCTTC TRBV27 - - TRBJ1-2 14
CSARIPGSGGEQYF TGCAGTGCTAGAATCCCCGGCTCAGGGGGCGAGCAGTACTTC TRBV20-1 TRBD1 - TRBJ2-7 14
CASSEAGDYYGYTF TGTGCCAGCAGTGAAGCTGGGGACTACTATGGCTACACCTTC TRBV2 - - TRBJ1-2 14
CASSLVAGGTDEQFF TGCGCCAGCAGCTTGGTAGCGGGGGGGACGGATGAGCAGTTCTTC TRBV5-1 TRBD2 - TRBJ2-1 15
CASSQGDFGEQYF TGTGCCAGCAGCCAAGGCGATTTTGGGGAGCAGTACTTC TRBV3-1 - - TRBJ2-7 13
CASSFTTSGEQYF TGTGCCAGCAGCTTTACCACCTCGGGGGAGCAGTACTTC TRBV7-6 - - TRBJ2-7 13
CASSLGGNSGANVLTF TGTGCCAGCAGCTTAGGGGGGAACTCTGGGGCCAACGTCCTGACTTTC TRBV27 - - TRBJ2-6 16